The 31 T cell receptor beta chains presented below share a single source sample, sequenced in a study of blood T cell repertoires in COVID-19. The repertoire was sequenced with immunoSEQ multiplex PCR; TCRdb's copy has only in-frame clones and lacks some. Here the sample spans about 240,000 clones, 82% being singletons. The sequencing sample was made of peripheral blood. The receptors come from a woman aged 60 to 75 with active or convalescent COVID-19.

The chain is built from TRBV5-1 and TRBJ1-5, with 9 bases identical to TRBD1. Looked up from germline, CDR1 is SGHRS and CDR2 is YFSETQ. The CDR3 has 15 residues. J lost 5 bases, V lost 4 bases, and 7 bases had no gene match. DNA for the CDR3: TGCGCCAGCAGCGAAAGGACAGGGGTGGATCAGCCCCAGCATTTT. Its translation is CASSERTGVDQPQHF.

As to this clone: As the CDR3 is not closed by the conserved phenylalanine or tryptophan, this likely results from a read error. Because the CDR3's place on the DNA is in doubt, the DNA is left out and the CDR3 is given as listed by TCRdb. The V and J genes are TRBV19 and TRBJ2-7; TRBD1, the table's D call, lacks a check against the DNA. The CDR3 length equals 9 residues, ends included. Germline lookup yields CDR1 LNHDA and CDR2 SQIVND (reference sequence). CDR3 sequence reads: CASTTPGGR.

The chain has TRBV30 and TRBJ1-3; D call uncertain. Trimming stripped 3 bases from V and 0 bases from J, with 9 bases between. CDR1 is GTSNPN, CDR2 SVGIG, per germline (reference sequence). This CDR3 contains 14 residues. This chain's CDR3 is CAWRVSGSGNTIYF. DNA of the CDR3: TGTGCCTGGAGGGTCTCCGGCTCTGGAAACACCATATATTTT.

J is TRBJ2-3 and V is TRBV5-1; D is perhaps TRBD2 (5 bases). The CDR3 totals 16 residues. V lost 0 bases and J 1 base, leaving 12 bases between the germline ends. Germline CDR1 reads SGHRS; CDR2 reads YFSETQ. The CDR3 DNA is TGCGCCAGCAGCTTGGTGGGTTCCGGGGGCACAGATACGCAGTATTTT. Translation gives CASSLVGSGGTDTQYF.

The V and J genes are TRBV29-1 and TRBJ1-2; D ambiguous. Germline values: CDR1 SQVTM, CDR2 ANQGSEA. The CDR3 has 12 amino acids. Between the trimmed V and J ends, which lost 3 bases and 8 bases, there was a span of 13 bases. CDR3 nucleotide sequence: TGCAGCGTTGAGTTCCTGTCGTTGGGCTACACCTTC. It translates to CSVEFLSLGYTF.

The chain combines TRBV21-1 with TRBJ1-2; the table's TRBD1 call for D was not verified on the DNA. TRBV21-1 is deemed a pseudogene. This CDR3 region has 14 residues. The CDR3 protein is CASSKGKGNYGYTF. In nucleotides, the CDR3 is TGTGCCAGCAGCAAAGGGAAGGGGAACTATGGCTACACCTTC.

This sequence joins TRBV19 and TRBJ1-1; TRBD1 is a possible D gene (6 bases). V lost 4 bases and J 3 bases, leaving 9 bases between the germline ends. This CDR3 has 13 amino acids. Looked up from germline, CDR1 is LNHDA and CDR2 is SQIVND (reference sequence). The CDR3 bases are TGTGCCAGTAGTACCAGGACAGACACTGAAGCTTTCTTT. Translated, it gives CASSTRTDTEAFF.

This clone has a single count. This chain links TRBV27 with TRBJ1-5; no firm D call. The germline V gene has CDR1 MNHEY and CDR2 SMNVEV (reference sequence). This CDR3 has 18 amino acids. Trimming stripped 0 bases from V and 4 bases from J, with 19 bases between. The CDR3 protein is CASSLSNRGGSSNQPQHF. The CDR3 region has the DNA TGTGCCAGCAGTTTATCGAATCGTGGAGGTTCTTCAAATCAGCCCCAGCATTTT.

V is TRBV11-2 and J is TRBJ2-5, with 9 bases matching TRBD2. V shed 2 bases, J shed 4 bases, and the junction held 2 bases outside the gene matches. This CDR3 is built from 14 residues. Per the germline V gene, CDR1 is SGHAT and CDR2 is FQNNGV. This chain's CDR3 is CASSLLTSGETQYF. As DNA, the CDR3 is TGTGCCAGCAGCTTATTGACTAGCGGAGAGACCCAGTACTTC.

In DNA, the CDR3 is TGTGCCAGCACGAGGGAGGCCTACAATGAGCAGTTCTTC. Translating it yields CASTREAYNEQFF. The rearrangement links TRBV14 to TRBJ2-1, with a tentative D call TRBD2 (6 bases). This CDR3 is 13 amino acids long. The ends were cut back, 7 bases at V and 2 bases at J, with 9 bases in the middle. From germline, CDR1 is SGHDN and CDR2 FVKESK.

The CDR3 DNA is TGTGCCAGCAGTAGGGGCAAGCGGGGCCGGGCGACCGGGGAGCTGTTTTTT. It specifies CASSRGKRGRATGELFF. The rearrangement links TRBV5-8 to TRBJ2-2, with TRBD2 identical over 7 bases. The trim removed 5 bases at V and 5 bases at J, leaving 15 bases unmatched. The germline gives CDR1 SGHTS, CDR2 YDEGEE. The CDR3 totals 17 residues.

V and J are TRBV19 and TRBJ1-2, with 10 bases matching TRBD1. The germline gives CDR1 LNHDA, CDR2 SQIVND (reference sequence). V gave up 10 bases and J gave up 6 bases; unmatched junction bases: 14. The CDR3 is 15 amino acids. The CDR3 region has the DNA TGTGCCACCTCCGGGACAGGGGTTTACTTTGATGGCTACACCTTC. Encoded protein: CATSGTGVYFDGYTF. Full variable domain (rest looked up from reference TRBV19 and TRBJ1-2): DGGITQSPKYLFRKEGQNVTLSCEQNLNHDAMYWYRQDPGQGLRLIYYSQIVNDFQKGDIAEGYSVSREKKESFPLTVTSAQKNPTAFYLCATSGTGVYFDGYTFGSGTRLTVV.

The chain is built from TRBV28 and TRBJ2-3, with 8 nucleotides matching TRBD1. The ends lost 4 bases at V and 4 bases at J; junction bases unmatched: 7. Germline V gene sequence: CDR1 MDHEN, CDR2 SYDVKM. The CDR3 runs to 15 residues. CDR3 in amino acids: CASSSQGVQADTQYF. CDR3 DNA: TGTGCCAGCAGTTCACAGGGGGTTCAAGCAGATACGCAGTATTTT.

This sequence joins TRBV5-4 and TRBJ1-2; 10 positions match TRBD1. V lost 0 bases and J lost 8; bases outside the gene matches: 4. Germline CDR1 is SGHNT and CDR2 is YYREEE (reference sequence). The CDR3 length is 14 residues. CDR3 nucleotides: TGTGCCAGCAGCTTGGGACAGGGGGCGAAAGGCTACACCTTC. Its translation is CASSLGQGAKGYTF.

CDR3 protein: CSVATGPEQYF. DNA for the CDR3: TGCAGCGTGGCCACAGGGCCCGAGCAGTACTTC. The chain employs TRBV29-1 and TRBJ2-7; perhaps TRBD1 as D (6 bases). V was shortened by 6 bases and J by 6 bases, with 12 bases between the two germline ends. The germline V gene has CDR1 SQVTM and CDR2 ANQGSEA. The CDR3 runs 11 residues.

This sequence joins TRBV19 and TRBJ2-2; D might be TRBD2 (6 bases). Germline assignment: CDR1 LNHDA and CDR2 SQIVND (reference sequence). V dropped 1 base and J dropped 5 bases, with 14 bases sitting between them. The CDR3 runs to 16 residues. The chain's CDR3 is CASSIVRRAHTGELFF. The CDR3 nucleotides read TGTGCCAGTAGTATAGTTAGGAGGGCACATACCGGGGAGCTGTTTTTT. Full variable domain (outside the CDR3, taken from reference TRBV19 and TRBJ2-2): DGGITQSPKYLFRKEGQNVTLSCEQNLNHDAMYWYRQDPGQGLRLIYYSQIVNDFQKGDIAEGYSVSREKKESFPLTVTSAQKNPTAFYLCASSIVRRAHTGELFFGEGSRLTVL.

The genes are TRBV3-1 (or the pseudogene TRBV3-2) and TRBJ1-1, with D perhaps TRBD1 (5 bases). CDR1 LGHDT and CDR2 YNNKEL come from the germline V gene (reference sequence). V was clipped by 0 bases and J by 1 base, with 15 bases between them. The CDR3 loop spans 17 amino acids. The CDR3 sequence is CASSQDLAGWGNTEAFF. The CDR3, as DNA: TGTGCCAGCAGCCAAGATTTGGCAGGGTGGGGGAACACTGAAGCTTTCTTT.

This chain joins TRBV5-1 and TRBJ2-5; D not resolved. CDR3 size: 13 residues. V was shortened by 1 base and J by 2 bases, with 6 bases between the two germline ends. Germline V gene sequence: CDR1 SGHRS, CDR2 YFSETQ. The CDR3 loop reads CASSLIVQETQYF. CDR3 DNA: TGCGCCAGCAGCTTGATTGTACAAGAGACCCAGTACTTC.

This clone was observed once. The rearrangement joins TRBV7-8 to TRBJ1-1, with D possibly being TRBD1 (6 bases). Germline loops: CDR1 SGHVS, CDR2 FQNEAQ. With 4 bases removed from V and 3 bases from J, the gap between germline ends came to 18 bases. The CDR3 covers 16 residues. CDR3: CASSSLKGVGHTEAFF. In nucleotides, the CDR3 is TGTGCCAGCAGCTCCCTTAAGGGGGTGGGTCACACTGAAGCTTTCTTT.

CDR3 in DNA: TGTGCTAGTGGCCCGTCTAGCGGGGGGGCCCCCGAGCAGTACTTC. This gives the protein CASGPSSGGAPEQYF. The chain carries TRBV12-5 and TRBJ2-7; 12 bases line up with TRBD2. The CDR3 runs to 15 residues. J was trimmed by 6 bases and V by 6 bases; bases with no gene match: 9. CDR1 is LGHNT, CDR2 FRNRAP, per germline. Using reference TRBV12-5 and TRBJ2-7 for the parts outside the CDR3, the full variable domain is DARVTQTPRHKVTEMGQEVTMRCQPILGHNTVFWYRQTMMQGLELLAYFRNRAPLDDSGMPKDRFSAEMPDATLATLKIQPSEPRDSAVYFCASGPSSGGAPEQYFGPGTRLTVT.

The sample holds one count of this clone. The rearrangement links TRBV10-1 to TRBJ1-5, with D possibly matching TRBD1 (6 bases). The CDR3 sequence is 13 residues long. V shed 5 bases and J shed 7 bases, with 12 bases lying between them. CDR1 is WNHNN, CDR2 SYGVQD, per germline (reference sequence). Here the CDR3 reads CASSRLQGQPQHF. The CDR3 DNA sequence: TGCGCCAGCAGTCGTTTACAGGGACAGCCCCAGCATTTT.

The V and J genes are TRBV6-5 and TRBJ1-2; 11 nucleotides match TRBD1. This CDR3 has 12 amino acids. The V and J ends lost 11 bases and 7 bases, in that order; junction bases with no gene match: 6. Germline-derived CDR1 and CDR2 are MNHEY and SVGAGI. CDR3 loop: CACGQGAGGYTF. The CDR3 DNA sequence: TGTGCCTGCGGACAGGGGGCGGGTGGCTACACCTTC.

The J gene is TRBJ1-5, the V gene TRBV6-5, with TRBD1 as a possible D gene (6 bases). V lost 3 bases to trimming and J lost 3 bases, with 12 bases between them. The CDR3 has 15 residues. The germline gives CDR1 MNHEY, CDR2 SVGAGI. The CDR3 DNA reads TGTGCCAGCAGTTATCTGGACAGTTTCAATCAGCCCCAGCATTTT. As protein: CASSYLDSFNQPQHF.

The V gene is TRBV4-3, the J gene TRBJ1-4; 10 nucleotides align to TRBD1. V was pared by 0 bases and J by 7 bases, with 8 bases of the junction left unmatched. The CDR3 contains 17 residues. Germline CDR1 and CDR2: LGHNA and YSLEER. The CDR3 spells CASSQDHWTGGGEKLFF. CDR3 DNA: TGCGCCAGCAGCCAAGATCATTGGACAGGGGGTGGTGAAAAACTGTTTTTT.

The chain has TRBV13 and TRBJ2-7, with TRBD2 identical over 8 bases. J was trimmed by 7 bases and V by 1 base; bases with no gene match: 3. Germline values: CDR1 PRHDT, CDR2 FYEKMQ (reference sequence). CDR3 length: 13 amino acids. The CDR3 sequence: CASSLVSSGEQYF. In DNA, the CDR3 is TGTGCCAGCAGCTTAGTGTCTAGCGGGGAGCAGTACTTC.

V and J are TRBV27 and TRBJ1-1; 9 bases map to TRBD1. After removal of 7 bases from V and 4 bases from J, the junction contained 10 bases not matched to a gene. CDR3 size: 15 residues. Germline V lookup: CDR1 MNHEY, CDR2 SMNVEV (reference sequence). The CDR3 protein is CASKRSGTGSTEAFF. The DNA for the CDR3 is TGTGCCAGCAAAAGAAGCGGGACAGGGAGCACTGAAGCTTTCTTT.

This chain uses TRBV4-1 with TRBJ1-5; 7 bases match TRBD1. Germline assignment: CDR1 MGHRA and CDR2 YSYEKL. The V segment lost 0 bases and the J segment 7 bases; nucleotides outside the gene matches: 12. The CDR3 is made up of 17 amino acids. Written as DNA, the CDR3 is TGCGCCAGCAGCCAAGATCAGAGAAAGGGGACAGCCCAGCCCCAGCATTTT. Encoded protein: CASSQDQRKGTAQPQHF.

J is TRBJ2-2 and V is TRBV12-5; 10 nucleotides align to TRBD1. V was clipped by 6 bases and J by 5 bases; unmatched bases: 3. The CDR3 has 14 amino acids. Germline V CDR1 and CDR2: LGHNT, FRNRAP. The CDR3 region has the DNA TGTGCTAGTGGGACAGGGGGCTCAACCGGGGAGCTGTTTTTT. Translation gives CASGTGGSTGELFF.

This chain uses TRBV30 with TRBJ1-1; D is unresolved. V was pared by 3 bases and J by 1 base, with 12 bases between. Germline-derived CDR1 and CDR2 are GTSNPN and SVGIG (reference sequence). There are 14 residues in the CDR3. CDR3 residues: CAWRAPEKNTEAFF. In DNA form, the CDR3 reads TGTGCCTGGAGGGCCCCCGAAAAGAACACTGAAGCTTTCTTT. The complete variable domain, with remaining parts taken from reference TRBV30 and TRBJ1-1, reads SQTIHQWPATLVQPVGSPLSLECTVEGTSNPNLYWYRQAAGRGLQLLFYSVGIGQISSEVPQNLSASRPQDRQFILSSKKLLLSDSGFYLCAWRAPEKNTEAFFGQGTRLTVV.

V is TRBV2 and J is TRBJ1-2, with 7 bases lining up with TRBD1. CDR1 is SNHLY and CDR2 is FYNNEI in the germline V gene. V lost 2 bases to trimming and J lost 3 bases; unmatched junction nucleotides: 0. CDR3 length equals 13 residues. The CDR3 nucleotides are TGTGCCAGCAGTGAACAGGGGGACTATGGCTACACCTTC. Protein: CASSEQGDYGYTF.

On this clone itself: Other DNA sequences within the sample encode an identical CDR3. V gene TRBV3-1 (or the pseudogene TRBV3-2) combines with J gene TRBJ1-5; a possible D gene is TRBD1 (5 bases). The CDR3 extends over 12 amino acids. Per the germline V gene, CDR1 is LGHDT and CDR2 is YNNKEL (reference sequence). V was clipped by 4 bases and J by 6 bases, with 7 bases between them. CDR3 protein: CASSLQGQPQHF. The CDR3 DNA reads as TGTGCCAGCAGCCTGCAGGGTCAGCCCCAGCATTTT.